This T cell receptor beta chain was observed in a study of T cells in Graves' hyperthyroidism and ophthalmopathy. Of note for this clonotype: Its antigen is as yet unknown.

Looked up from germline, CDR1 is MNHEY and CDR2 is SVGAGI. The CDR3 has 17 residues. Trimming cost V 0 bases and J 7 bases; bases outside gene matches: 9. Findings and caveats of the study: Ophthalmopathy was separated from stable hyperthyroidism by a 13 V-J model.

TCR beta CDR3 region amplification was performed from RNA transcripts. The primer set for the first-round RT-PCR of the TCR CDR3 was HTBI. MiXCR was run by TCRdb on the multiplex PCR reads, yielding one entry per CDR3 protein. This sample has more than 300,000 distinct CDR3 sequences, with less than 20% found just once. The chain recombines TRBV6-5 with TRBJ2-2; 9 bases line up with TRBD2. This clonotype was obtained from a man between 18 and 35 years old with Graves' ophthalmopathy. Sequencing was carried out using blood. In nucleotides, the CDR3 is TGTGCCAGCAGTTACTCGAGCTGGACTAGCGTCGGCGGGGAGCTGTTTTTT. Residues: CASSYSSWTSVGGELFF.